This T cell receptor beta chain comes out of a study of blood T cells in healthy people across ages. Per sample, no less than 6 micrograms of total RNA were extracted. With V trimmed by 5 bases and J by 11 bases, 15 bases remained unmatched. This CDR3 spans 15 amino acids. Germline V CDR1 and CDR2: SGHTA, FQGNSA. This clonotype was seen a few times. Primed by a sample-barcoded 5' primer and a J-beta primer mix, a second PCR proceeded for 7 to 11 cycles. TCRdb analysed the 5' RACE reads with MiXCR anew, one entry per CDR3 protein. The sample records about 780,000 distinct CDR3 sequences, 35% to 50% being singletons.

The sequenced sample consisted of blood. The chain carries TRBV7-2 and TRBJ2-5; the match to TRBD2 covers 9 bases. This sequence originates from an elderly man in good health. CDR3 region: CASSPIAGEGNEQYF. CDR3 nucleotides: TGTGCCAGCAGCCCTATAGCGGGAGAGGGAAATGAGCAGTACTTC.